The clone carrying this T cell receptor beta chain came up a few times. This sample's time point: patch test 3, about 24 weeks after DPC sensitization. Treatment described: therapeutic diphenylcyclopropenone sensitization with weekly scalp DPC. Patients had alopecia, were aged 18 to 70, and were not pregnant. This sample was included in a study of human T cells and chemical hapten exposure. Study overall: Minor pooled library volume differences mainly drove per-sample TCR yield variation.

Original handling: Sequenced samples showed a median of around 100,000 TCRs each, with counts running from around 25,000 to 690,000. TCRdb re-called the RACE reads through MiXCR, storing one row per CDR3 protein. TCRdb assigned the V and J calls; the authors' analysis was not used. Of 95,000 to 150,000 distinct CDR3 sequences in the sample, around 11% were seen once. V was cut by 2 bases and J by 0 bases, with 9 bases left in between. The CDR3 consists of 15 residues. The germline gives CDR1 SGHTA, CDR2 FQGNSA. The sequence was obtained from a woman aged 50 to 60 with alopecia areata. Some clones in this sample may be carry-over from other donors' samples. The rearrangement uses TRBV7-2 and TRBJ2-3; no reliable D call. The specimen was whole blood, collected in connection with sensitization to the hapten diphenylcyclopropenone (DPC). The CDR3 is CASSLFRSSTDTQYF. CDR3 in DNA: TGTGCCAGCAGCTTATTCCGGTCTAGCACAGATACGCAGTATTTT. The whole variable domain, remainder taken from reference TRBV7-2 and TRBJ2-3, is GAGVSQSPSNKVTEKGKDVELRCDPISGHTALYWYRQSLGQGLEFLIYFQGNSAPDKSGLPSDRFSAERTGGSVSTLTIQRTQQEDSAVYLCASSLFRSSTDTQYFGPGTRLTVL.